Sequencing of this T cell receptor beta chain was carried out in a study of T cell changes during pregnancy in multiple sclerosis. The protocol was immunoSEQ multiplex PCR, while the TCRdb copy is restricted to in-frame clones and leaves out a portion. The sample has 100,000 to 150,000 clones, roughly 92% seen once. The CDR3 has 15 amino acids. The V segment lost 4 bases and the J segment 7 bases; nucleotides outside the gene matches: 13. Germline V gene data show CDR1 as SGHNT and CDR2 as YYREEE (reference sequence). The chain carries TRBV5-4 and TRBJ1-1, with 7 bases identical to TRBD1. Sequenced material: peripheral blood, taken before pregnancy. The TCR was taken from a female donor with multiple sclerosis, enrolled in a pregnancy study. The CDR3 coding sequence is TGTGCCAGCAGCCCGGACGTGACAGGGTCGGGTGAAGCTTTCTTT. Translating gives CASSPDVTGSGEAFF.